This T cell receptor beta chain was sequenced for a study of beta chain features in type 1 diabetes. The CDR3 length is 15 residues. The ends lost 6 bases at V and 1 base at J; junction bases unmatched: 6. Germline CDR1 ENHRY, CDR2 SYGVKD. This clone was seen only a few times. What it recognizes is unknown. General study results and limits: Whether TCRB rearrangement is influenced by HLA type went unresolved here. Researchers reported that naive, central memory and Treg TCRB repertoires appeared more similar in patients than in healthy donors. Using cDNA template may skew counts toward highly expressing activated cells.

cDNA synthesis used the whole RNA isolate, giving expressed TCRB sequences. Produced via immunoSEQ multiplex PCR; TCRdb's table is partial and in-frame only. The sample records roughly 450,000 clones, more than 11% being singletons. Each population that was sorted was more than 98% pure. This sequence joins TRBV10-3 and TRBJ2-5; 9 bases align to TRBD2. The sequencing input was naive CD4+ T cells from blood. The clonotype was recovered from a man aged 25-45 years in good health. CDR3 nucleotides: TGTGCCATCAGCCAGACTAGCGGTTCCCAAGAGACCCAGTACTTC. Residues: CAISQTSGSQETQYF.